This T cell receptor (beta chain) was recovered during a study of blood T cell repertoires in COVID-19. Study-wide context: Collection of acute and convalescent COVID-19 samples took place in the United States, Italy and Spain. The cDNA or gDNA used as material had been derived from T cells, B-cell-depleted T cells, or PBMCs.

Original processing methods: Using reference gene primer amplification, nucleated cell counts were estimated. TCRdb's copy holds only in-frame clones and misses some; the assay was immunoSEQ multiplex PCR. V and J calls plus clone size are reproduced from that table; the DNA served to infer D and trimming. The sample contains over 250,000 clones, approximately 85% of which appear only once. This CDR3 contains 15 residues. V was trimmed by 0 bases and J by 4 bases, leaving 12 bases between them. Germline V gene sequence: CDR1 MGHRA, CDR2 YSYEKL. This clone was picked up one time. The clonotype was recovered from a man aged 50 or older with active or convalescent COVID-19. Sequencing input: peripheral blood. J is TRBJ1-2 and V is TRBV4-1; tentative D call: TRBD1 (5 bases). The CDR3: CASSQDGTGLYGYTF. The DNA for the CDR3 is TGCGCCAGCAGCCAAGATGGTACAGGCCTCTATGGCTACACCTTC.